A selection of T cell receptor beta chains follows, all from one sample in a study of early T cells in non-severe SARS-CoV-2 infection. One entry per CDR3 protein results from TCRdb running MiXCR on the 5' RACE reads. The sample carries approximately 120,000 distinct CDR3 sequences, more than 12% recorded once. Sequencing used whole blood. All receptors come from an adult who was a healthcare worker with PCR-confirmed SARS-CoV-2 infection or an uninfected control (not recorded which). Both conserved end residues are part of each CDR3. Fields, in order: J gene, D gene, V gene, clone size, CDR3 DNA, CDR3 protein. D genes are given only for firm matches. For some rows the clone size is stated as once, few or many, or as a class when expanded; others skip it.

TRBJ2-2 | NA | TRBV7-3 | NA | TGTGCCAGCAGCTTATCCCCAAACACCGGGGAGCTGTTTTTT | CASSLSPNTGELFF
TRBJ2-1 | TRBD2 | TRBV19 | many | TGTGCCAGTAGTACACCCGGGACTAGCGGGGTTGAGCAGTTCTTC | CASSTPGTSGVEQFF
TRBJ2-3 | NA | TRBV6-6 | few | TGTGCCAGCAGTTACTTCGCCGTGACAGGGAGGCCAGATACGCAGTATTTT | CASSYFAVTGRPDTQYF
TRBJ2-6 | NA | TRBV12-3/TRBV12-4 | many | TGTGCCAGCAGCTTAGGACAGATAGACGGGGCCAACGTCCTGACTTTC | CASSLGQIDGANVLTF
TRBJ1-5 | NA | TRBV5-5 | few | TGTGCCAGCAGCTTGGGTCGGAACAATCAGCCCCAGCATTTT | CASSLGRNNQPQHF
TRBJ1-6 | NA | TRBV5-1 | few | TGCGCCAGCAGCTTGGACCAGAACGGGAAATCACCCCTCCACTTT | CASSLDQNGKSPLHF
TRBJ2-2 | NA | TRBV2 | NA | TGTGCCAGCAGGCAGGACAGGAACACCGGGGAGCTGTTTTTT | CASRQDRNTGELFF
TRBJ1-2 | NA | TRBV6-1 | many | TGTGCCAGCAGTGAATGGTTTGGCAGGGCGAACTATGGCTACACCTTC | CASSEWFGRANYGYTF
TRBJ2-7 | NA | TRBV7-2 | NA | TGTGCCAGCAGCCCGGACAGACCTGCACGCGAGCAGTACTTC | CASSPDRPAREQYF
TRBJ2-5 | TRBD2 | TRBV6-2/TRBV6-3 | NA | TGTGCCAGCAGTGGCGACCAGAGACTAGCGGGGGAAGAGACCCAGTACTTC | CASSGDQRLAGEETQYF
TRBJ1-6 | NA | TRBV7-8 | few | TGTGCCAGCAGCTTAGGTCGGCCCCCCCTCCACTTT | CASSLGRPPLHF
TRBJ1-1 | NA | TRBV5-1 | NA | TGCGCCAGCAGCCCAGGACACGGAGGGATTGCAGCGTTGTCTTTCTTT | CASSPGHGGIAALSFF
TRBJ1-5 | TRBD1 | TRBV6-6 | NA | TGTGCCAGCAGTCAGGGGGATCAGCCCCAGCATTTT | CASSQGDQPQHF
TRBJ2-3 | NA | TRBV4-1 | many | TGCGCCAGCAGCCAAGCCAGGGCCACAGATACGCAGTATTTT | CASSQARATDTQYF
TRBJ1-1 | NA | TRBV20-1 | many | TGCAGTGCTCCCCAGGCCAGCGCTGAAGCTTTCTTT | CSAPQASAEAFF
TRBJ1-5 | NA | TRBV12-3/TRBV12-4 | NA | TGTGCCAGCAGTGACAGAGGGCCCCAGCATTTT | CASSDRGPQHF
TRBJ2-3 | NA | TRBV3-1 | few | TGTGCCAGCAGCCAAGATCTAGCTCGGGCAGATACGCAGTATTTT | CASSQDLARADTQYF
TRBJ2-6 | NA | TRBV30 | NA | TGTGCCTGCCCCCTCTCTGGGGCCAACGTCCTGACTTTC | CACPLSGANVLTF
TRBJ1-2 | NA | TRBV19 | many | TGTGCCAGTAAGAACCTGGGTTATGGCTACACCTTC | CASKNLGYGYTF
TRBJ1-5 | NA | TRBV12-3/TRBV12-4 | few | TGTGCCAGCAGCAAAAACACCCAGCCCCAGCATTTT | CASSKNTQPQHF
TRBJ2-7 | NA | TRBV10-2 | few | TGCGCCAGCAGACCCGACAGGAAACCCTACGAGCAGTACTTC | CASRPDRKPYEQYF
TRBJ1-4 | NA | TRBV18 | few | TGTGCCAGCTCAAGGGAGAGGACTAATGAAAAACTGTTTTTT | CASSRERTNEKLFF
TRBJ2-5 | TRBD2 | TRBV7-8 | few | TGTGCCAGCAGCTCTGCCCCCTGGACTAGCAGCCAAGAGACCCAGTACTTC | CASSSAPWTSSQETQYF
TRBJ2-5 | TRBD2 | TRBV3-1 | NA | TGTGCCAGCAGCTTCACTAGCGGAGAGACCCAGTACTTC | CASSFTSGETQYF
TRBJ2-7 | TRBD2 | TRBV29-1 | NA | TGCAGCGTTCGCCCCGCGGGGGGTGTCTACGAGCAGTACTTC | CSVRPAGGVYEQYF
TRBJ2-3 | TRBD1 | TRBV29-1 | NA | TGCAGCGTGGACAGGGGTACAGATACGCAGTATTTT | CSVDRGTDTQYF
TRBJ1-1 | TRBD1 | TRBV20-1 | few | TGCAGTGCTTCTGGACAGGCCCTTTCCCGTGAAGCTTTCTTT | CSASGQALSREAFF
TRBJ2-7 | NA | TRBV21-1 | NA | TGTGCCAGCAGCCGTCGACAGTTCTCGCAGTACTTC | CASSRRQFSQYF
TRBJ2-1 | NA | TRBV20-1 | NA | TGCAGTTCGGGCCCCTCGCACAATGAGCAGTTCTTC | CSSGPSHNEQFF
TRBJ2-1 | TRBD1 | TRBV14 | NA | TGTGCCAGCAGTGTCGGACAGGGAAGTGAGCAGTTCTTC | CASSVGQGSEQFF
TRBJ2-7 | NA | TRBV7-9 | many | TGTGCCAGCAGCTTAGCAAGGGGGGATCTTCGGGACGAGCAGTACTTC | CASSLARGDLRDEQYF
TRBJ2-1 | TRBD1 | TRBV30 | few | TGTGCCTGGAGGTACGGGCCTGGACAGGGTTGGAATGAGCAGTTCTTC | CAWRYGPGQGWNEQFF
TRBJ2-3 | NA | TRBV30 | NA | TGTGCCTGGAGTGTACTCTATAGGACAACTAGCACAGATACGCAGTATTTT | CAWSVLYRTTSTDTQYF
TRBJ1-6 | TRBD1 | TRBV7-2 | few | TGTGCCACCAACGACAGGGGTTATAATTCACCCCTCCACTTT | CATNDRGYNSPLHF
TRBJ2-5 | NA | TRBV7-3 | NA | TGTGCCAGCAGCTTCGGGAAACAAGAGACCCAGTACTTC | CASSFGKQETQYF
TRBJ2-4 | TRBD1 | TRBV7-8 | NA | TGTGCCAGCAGACCCAGGGGGCTGAACATTCAGTACTTC | CASRPRGLNIQYF
TRBJ2-1 | TRBD2 | TRBV4-1 | few | TGCGCCAGCAGCCAGGCTCCGGGACTAGCCGACCATGAGCAGTTCTTC | CASSQAPGLADHEQFF
TRBJ1-2 | TRBD1 | TRBV30 | few | TGTGCCTGTATACAGGGGCCCAGGTCCGGCTACACCTTC | CACIQGPRSGYTF
TRBJ1-1 | NA | TRBV30 | few | TGTGCCTGCCCAAGAGAGGGGAGGGACACTGAAGCTTTCTTT | CACPREGRDTEAFF
TRBJ1-5 | NA | TRBV6-1 | many | TGTGCCAGCAGTGGTGGGATGCGCAATCAGCCCCAGCATTTT | CASSGGMRNQPQHF
TRBJ2-1 | NA | TRBV12-2 | many | TGTGCAAGTCGCTTAGAGAGGCGGAACAATGAGCAGTTCTTC | CASRLERRNNEQFF
TRBJ2-3 | TRBD1 | TRBV13 | many | TGTGCCAGCAGCCTACAGGGGCCCACAGATACGCAGTATTTT | CASSLQGPTDTQYF
TRBJ1-1 | TRBD1 | TRBV4-1 | NA | TGCGCCAGCAGCCAAGTAGGGACAGGAGGGGTGAACACTGAAGCTTTCTTT | CASSQVGTGGVNTEAFF
TRBJ2-7 | TRBD1 | TRBV6-6 | many | TGTGCCAGCAGTTACAGGACAGGGGCGTCCTACGAGCAGTACTTC | CASSYRTGASYEQYF
TRBJ1-1 | NA | TRBV19 | many | TGTGCCAGTAGTCTCTTCGGGACGCAAGAAGCTTTCTTT | CASSLFGTQEAFF